The clone carrying this TCR beta chain is a singleton in its sample. Sequencing targeted TCR beta in blood CD8+ and CD4+ T cells. It was with random hexamers that roughly 0.45 to 1 ug RNA was reverse transcribed. Across 54 Vbeta and 13 Jbeta, immunoSEQ multiplex PCR amplified TCR beta CDR3. MiXCR was run by TCRdb on the immunoSEQ multiplex PCR reads, yielding one entry per CDR3 protein. Counted here are approximately 300,000 distinct CDR3 sequences, roughly 90% occurring once; the ten biggest clones make up around 0.18%. The data are from a study of CD8 T cells in Susac syndrome. V lost 1 base and J 4 bases, leaving 11 bases between the germline ends. This CDR3 has 14 amino acids. Germline assignment: CDR1 SQVTM and CDR2 ANQGSEA.

This clonotype was obtained from a human donor with multiple sclerosis. Sequencing was performed on CD8+ T cells from PBMCs. The chain links TRBV29-1 to TRBJ2-4; D is possibly TRBD1 (6 bases). The CDR3 region has the DNA TGCAGCGTTGAAGCCCGGGACACGAAAAACATTCAGTACTTC. Protein: CSVEARDTKNIQYF.